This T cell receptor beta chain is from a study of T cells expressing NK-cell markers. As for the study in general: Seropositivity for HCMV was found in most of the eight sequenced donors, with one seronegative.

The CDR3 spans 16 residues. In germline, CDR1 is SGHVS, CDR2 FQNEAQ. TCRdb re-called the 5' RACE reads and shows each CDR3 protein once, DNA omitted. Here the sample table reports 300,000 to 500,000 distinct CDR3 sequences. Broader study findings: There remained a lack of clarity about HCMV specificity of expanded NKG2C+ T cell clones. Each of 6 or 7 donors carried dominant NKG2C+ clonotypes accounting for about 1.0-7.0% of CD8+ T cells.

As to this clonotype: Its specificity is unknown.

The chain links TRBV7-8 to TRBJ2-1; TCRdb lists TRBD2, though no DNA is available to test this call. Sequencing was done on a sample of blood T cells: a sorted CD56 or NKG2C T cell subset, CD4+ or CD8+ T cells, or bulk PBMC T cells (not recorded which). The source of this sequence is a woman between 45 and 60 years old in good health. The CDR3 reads CASSSPVRAERNEQFF.